The clone carrying this T cell receptor beta chain was seen a few times. Its antigen remains unknown. The CDR3 contains 15 residues. The V and J ends lost 3 bases and 0 bases respectively, with 9 bases between them. The germline V gene encodes CDR1 SGHRS and CDR2 YFSETQ. This sample stems from a study of blood T cells in healthy people across ages. Notes on the study in general: Versus aged donors, long-lived donors had higher diversity and more naive CD4+ cells.

Using a J-beta primer mix together with a sample-barcoded 5' primer, a second PCR was run for about 7 to 12 cycles. TCRdb re-derived calls from the 5' RACE reads in MiXCR, one entry per CDR3 protein. The table has hundreds of thousands of distinct CDR3 sequences, roughly 45% seen once. The material sequenced was blood. This receptor was taken from a woman aged 55-70 years in good health. The V gene is TRBV5-1, the J gene TRBJ2-2, with no clear D. The CDR3 loop reads CASSWTVANTGELFF. CDR3 sequence (DNA): TGCGCCAGCAGCTGGACGGTTGCGAACACCGGGGAGCTGTTTTTT.